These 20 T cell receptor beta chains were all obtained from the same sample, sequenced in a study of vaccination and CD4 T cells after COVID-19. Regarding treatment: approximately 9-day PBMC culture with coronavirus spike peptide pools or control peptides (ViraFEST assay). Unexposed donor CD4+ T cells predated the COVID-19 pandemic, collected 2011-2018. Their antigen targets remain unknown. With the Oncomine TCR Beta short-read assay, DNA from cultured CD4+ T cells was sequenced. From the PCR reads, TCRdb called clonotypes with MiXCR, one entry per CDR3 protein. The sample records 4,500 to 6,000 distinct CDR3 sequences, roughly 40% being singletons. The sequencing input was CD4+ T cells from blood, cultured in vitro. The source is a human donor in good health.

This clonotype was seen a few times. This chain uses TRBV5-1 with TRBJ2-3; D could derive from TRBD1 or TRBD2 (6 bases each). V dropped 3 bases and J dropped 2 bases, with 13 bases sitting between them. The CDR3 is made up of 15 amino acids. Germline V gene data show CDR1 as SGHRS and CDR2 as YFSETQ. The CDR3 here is CASSYSGAPTDTQYF. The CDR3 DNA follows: TGCGCCAGCAGCTACTCGGGGGCCCCCACAGATACGCAGTATTTT.

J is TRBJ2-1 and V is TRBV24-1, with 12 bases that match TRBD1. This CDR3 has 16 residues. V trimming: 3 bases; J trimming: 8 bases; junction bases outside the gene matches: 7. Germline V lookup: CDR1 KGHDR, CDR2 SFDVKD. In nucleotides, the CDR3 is TGTGCCACCAGTGATCCGACCGGGACAGGGGGCGATGAGCAGTTCTTC. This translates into CATSDPTGTGGDEQFF.

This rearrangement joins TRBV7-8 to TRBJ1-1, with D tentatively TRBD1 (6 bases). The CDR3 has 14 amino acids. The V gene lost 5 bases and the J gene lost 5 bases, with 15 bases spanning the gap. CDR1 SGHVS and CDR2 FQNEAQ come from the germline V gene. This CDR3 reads CASSPTGVETEAFF. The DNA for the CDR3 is TGTGCCAGCAGCCCGACAGGCGTAGAGACTGAAGCTTTCTTT. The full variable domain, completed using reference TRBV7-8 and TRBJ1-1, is GAGVSQSPRYKVAKRGQDVALRCDPISGHVSLFWYQQALGQGPEFLTYFQNEAQLDKSGLPSDRFFAERPEGSVSTLKIQRTQQEDSAVYLCASSPTGVETEAFFGQGTRLTVV.

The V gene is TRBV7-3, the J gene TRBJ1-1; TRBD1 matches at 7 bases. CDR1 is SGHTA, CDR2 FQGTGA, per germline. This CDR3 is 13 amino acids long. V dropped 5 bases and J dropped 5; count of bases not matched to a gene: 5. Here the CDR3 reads CASSALRGTEAFF. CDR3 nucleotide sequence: TGTGCCAGCAGCGCGCTCAGGGGGACTGAAGCTTTCTTT.

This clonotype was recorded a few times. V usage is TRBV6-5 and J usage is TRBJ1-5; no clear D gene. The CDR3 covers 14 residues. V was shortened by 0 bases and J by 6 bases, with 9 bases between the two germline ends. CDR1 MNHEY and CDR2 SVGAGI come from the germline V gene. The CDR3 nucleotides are TGTGCCAGCAGTTACTCTACACGTCGTCAGCCCCAGCATTTT. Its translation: CASSYSTRRQPQHF.

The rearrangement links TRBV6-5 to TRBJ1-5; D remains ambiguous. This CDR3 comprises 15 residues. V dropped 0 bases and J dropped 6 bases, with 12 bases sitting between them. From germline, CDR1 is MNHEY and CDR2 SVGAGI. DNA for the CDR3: TGTGCCAGCAGTTACTCGAAATGGGCTGGTCAGCCCCAGCATTTT. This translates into CASSYSKWAGQPQHF.

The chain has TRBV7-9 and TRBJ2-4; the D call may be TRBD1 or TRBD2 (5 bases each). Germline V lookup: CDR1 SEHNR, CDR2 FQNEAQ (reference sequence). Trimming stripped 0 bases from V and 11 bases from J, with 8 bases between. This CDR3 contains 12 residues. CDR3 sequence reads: CASSLATAVQYF. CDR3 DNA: TGTGCCAGCAGCTTAGCGACAGCGGTTCAGTACTTC.

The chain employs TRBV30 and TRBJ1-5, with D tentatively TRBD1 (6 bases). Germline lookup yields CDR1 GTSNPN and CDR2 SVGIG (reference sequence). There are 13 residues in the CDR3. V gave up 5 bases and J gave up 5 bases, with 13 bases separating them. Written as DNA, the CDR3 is TGTGCCTGGGAAGGGGGGAGGCATCAGCCCCAGCATTTT. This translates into CAWEGGRHQPQHF.

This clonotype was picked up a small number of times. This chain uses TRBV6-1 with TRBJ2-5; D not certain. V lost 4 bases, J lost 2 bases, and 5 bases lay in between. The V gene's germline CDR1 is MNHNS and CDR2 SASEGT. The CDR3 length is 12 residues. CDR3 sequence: CASSGDQETQYF. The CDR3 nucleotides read TGTGCCAGCAGTGGGGATCAAGAGACCCAGTACTTC.

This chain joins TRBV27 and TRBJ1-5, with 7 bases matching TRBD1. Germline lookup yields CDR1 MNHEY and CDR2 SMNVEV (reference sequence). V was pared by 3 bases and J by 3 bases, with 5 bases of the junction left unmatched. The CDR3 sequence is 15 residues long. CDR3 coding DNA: TGTGCCAGCAGTTTGGGGCAGGGGGTCAATCAGCCCCAGCATTTT. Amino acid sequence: CASSLGQGVNQPQHF.

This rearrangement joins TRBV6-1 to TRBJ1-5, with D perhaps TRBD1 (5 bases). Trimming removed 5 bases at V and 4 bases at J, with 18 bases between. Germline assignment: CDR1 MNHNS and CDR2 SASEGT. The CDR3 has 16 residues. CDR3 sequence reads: CASSPGLQALNQPQHF. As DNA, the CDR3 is TGTGCCAGCAGTCCGGGACTCCAAGCCCTAAATCAGCCCCAGCATTTT.

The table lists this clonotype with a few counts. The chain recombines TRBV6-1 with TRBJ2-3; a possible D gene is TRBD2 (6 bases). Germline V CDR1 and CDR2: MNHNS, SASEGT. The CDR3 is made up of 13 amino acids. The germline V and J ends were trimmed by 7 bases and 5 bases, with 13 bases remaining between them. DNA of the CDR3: TGTGCCAGCATTCCGCGGGGCGAAGATACGCAGTATTTT. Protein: CASIPRGEDTQYF.

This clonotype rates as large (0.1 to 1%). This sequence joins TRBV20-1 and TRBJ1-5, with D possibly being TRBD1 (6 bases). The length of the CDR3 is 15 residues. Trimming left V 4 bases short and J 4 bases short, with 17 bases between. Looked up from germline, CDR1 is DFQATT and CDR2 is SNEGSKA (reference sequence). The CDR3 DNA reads TGCAGTGCTACGCGACAGGCCTCCTTTAATCAGCCCCAGCATTTT. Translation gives CSATRQASFNQPQHF.

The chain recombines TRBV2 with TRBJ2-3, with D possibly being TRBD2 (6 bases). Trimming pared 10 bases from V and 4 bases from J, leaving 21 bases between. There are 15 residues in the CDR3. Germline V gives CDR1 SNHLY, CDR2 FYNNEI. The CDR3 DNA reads TGTGCCAACCGGAGGGCCAGGGTTGTCCCAGATACGCAGTATTTT. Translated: CANRRARVVPDTQYF.

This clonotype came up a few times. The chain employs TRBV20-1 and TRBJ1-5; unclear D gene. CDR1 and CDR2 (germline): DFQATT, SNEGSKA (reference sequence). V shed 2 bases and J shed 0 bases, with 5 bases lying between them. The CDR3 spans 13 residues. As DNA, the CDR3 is TGCAGTGCTAGACGCAGTAGCAATCAGCCCCAGCATTTT. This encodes CSARRSSNQPQHF.

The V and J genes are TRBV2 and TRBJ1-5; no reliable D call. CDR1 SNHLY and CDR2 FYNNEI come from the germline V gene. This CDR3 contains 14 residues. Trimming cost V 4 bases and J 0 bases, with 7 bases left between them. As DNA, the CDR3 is TGTGCCAGCAGTGCCAAATATAGCAATCAGCCCCAGCATTTT. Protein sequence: CASSAKYSNQPQHF.

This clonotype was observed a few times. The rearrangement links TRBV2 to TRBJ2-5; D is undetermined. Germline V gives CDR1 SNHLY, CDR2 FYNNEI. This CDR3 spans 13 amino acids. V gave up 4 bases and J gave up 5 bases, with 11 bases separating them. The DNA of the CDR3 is TGTGCCAGCAGTGCAAGGGTTTTGGAGACCCAGTACTTC. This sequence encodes CASSARVLETQYF.

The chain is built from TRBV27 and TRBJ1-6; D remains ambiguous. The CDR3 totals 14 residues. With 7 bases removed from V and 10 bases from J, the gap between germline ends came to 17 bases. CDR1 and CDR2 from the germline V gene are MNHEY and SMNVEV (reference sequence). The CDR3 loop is CASTMDVQASPLHF. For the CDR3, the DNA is TGTGCCAGCACTATGGACGTCCAAGCCTCACCCCTCCACTTT.

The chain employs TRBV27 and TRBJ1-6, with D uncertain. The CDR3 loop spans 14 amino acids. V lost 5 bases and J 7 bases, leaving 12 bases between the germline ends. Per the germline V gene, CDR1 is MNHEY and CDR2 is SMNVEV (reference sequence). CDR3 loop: CASSLDPINSPLHF. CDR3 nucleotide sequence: TGTGCCAGCAGTCTGGATCCCATCAATTCACCCCTCCACTTT.

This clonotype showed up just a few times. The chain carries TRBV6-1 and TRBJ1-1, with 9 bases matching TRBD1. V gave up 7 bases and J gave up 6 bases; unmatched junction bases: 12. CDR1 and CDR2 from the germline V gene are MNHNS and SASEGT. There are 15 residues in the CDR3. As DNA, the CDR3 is TGTGCCAGCATTACCCTCGCGGGACAGGGCTCTGAAGCTTTCTTT. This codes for CASITLAGQGSEAFF.